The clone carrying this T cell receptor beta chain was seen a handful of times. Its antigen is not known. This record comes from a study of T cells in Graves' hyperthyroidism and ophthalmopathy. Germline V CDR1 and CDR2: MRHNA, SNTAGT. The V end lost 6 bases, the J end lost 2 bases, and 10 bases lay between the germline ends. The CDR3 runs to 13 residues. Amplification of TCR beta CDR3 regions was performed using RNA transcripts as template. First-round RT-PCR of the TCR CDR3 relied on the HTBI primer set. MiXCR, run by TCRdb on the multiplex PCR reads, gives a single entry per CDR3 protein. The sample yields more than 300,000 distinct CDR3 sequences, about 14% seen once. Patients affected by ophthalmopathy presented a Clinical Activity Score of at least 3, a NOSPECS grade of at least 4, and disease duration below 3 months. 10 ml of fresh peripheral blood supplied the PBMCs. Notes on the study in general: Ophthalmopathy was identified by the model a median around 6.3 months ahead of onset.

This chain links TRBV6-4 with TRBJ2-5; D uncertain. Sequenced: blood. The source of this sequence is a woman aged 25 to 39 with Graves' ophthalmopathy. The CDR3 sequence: CASSPAPQETQYF. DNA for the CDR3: TGTGCCAGCAGCCCGGCCCCGCAAGAGACCCAGTACTTC.